These 15 T cell receptor beta chains came from one sample sequenced in a study of control samples from healthy donors and cancer patients. Only in-frame clones appear in the TCRdb table, and some are missing; sequencing was by immunoSEQ multiplex PCR. Among more than 85,000 clones listed, approximately 90% were seen once. Sequenced input: blood. These receptors came from a woman between 50 and 59 years old in good health.

The table lists this clone with a count of one. The CDR3 bases are TGCGCCAGCAGTGAGTCAACAGGGGCCCCCTACAATGAGCAGTTCTTC. Encoded protein: CASSESTGAPYNEQFF. The chain recombines TRBV10-1 with TRBJ2-1; 7 bases match TRBD1. The CDR3 consists of 16 residues. The V gene end was trimmed by 0 bases and the J gene end by 2 bases; junction bases not matched to a gene: 4. The germline V gene has CDR1 WNHNN and CDR2 SYGVQD (reference sequence).

The chain uses TRBV7-3 and TRBJ1-5; 7 bases are shared with TRBD1. Germline assignment: CDR1 SGHTA and CDR2 FQGTGA. CDR3 length: 20 residues. Trimming took 5 bases from V and 3 from J; bases not matched to a gene: 22. The CDR3 coding sequence is TGTGCCAGCAGCCTAAGACCCAGGGGGGACAGAAAGTTCCCCAATCAGCCCCAGCATTTT. The encoded protein is CASSLRPRGDRKFPNQPQHF. Complete variable domain (other parts from reference TRBV7-3 and TRBJ1-5): GAGVSQTPSNKVTEKGKYVELRCDPISGHTALYWYRQSLGQGPEFLIYFQGTGAADDSGLPNDRFFAVRPEGSVSTLKIQRTERGDSAVYLCASSLRPRGDRKFPNQPQHFGDGTRLSIL.

The chain uses TRBV29-1 and TRBJ2-3; the D gene could be TRBD1 or TRBD2 (5 bases each). This CDR3 is built from 14 residues. The V end lost 4 bases, the J end lost 4 bases, and 15 bases lay between the germline ends. Germline CDR1 SQVTM, CDR2 ANQGSEA. CDR3 loop: CSVGGERGPDTQYF. The DNA for the CDR3 is TGCAGCGTTGGTGGGGAACGGGGACCAGATACGCAGTATTTT.

The chain couples TRBV7-9 to TRBJ2-3; D is perhaps TRBD1 or TRBD2 (5 bases each). V lost 6 bases to trimming and J lost 0 bases, with 16 bases between them. Germline V CDR1 and CDR2: SEHNR, FQNEAQ (reference sequence). This CDR3 comprises 16 residues. The CDR3 loop is CASSGYYGGSTDTQYF. CDR3 DNA: TGTGCCAGCAGTGGGTATTATGGGGGTAGCACAGATACGCAGTATTTT.

The chain links TRBV30 to TRBJ2-7; 9 positions match TRBD2. CDR1 is GTSNPN and CDR2 is SVGIG in the germline V gene (reference sequence). CDR3 length: 14 amino acids. V was pared by 1 base and J by 4 bases, with 5 bases of the junction left unmatched. Written as DNA, the CDR3 is TGTGCCTGGAGTGCAGGGACTAGCCTTTACGAGCAGTACGTC. Protein product: CAWSAGTSLYEQYV.

The chain employs TRBV6-2 or TRBV6-3 and TRBJ1-5; no definite D call. Germline V gene sequence: CDR1 MNHEY, CDR2 SVGEGT. Trimming removed 1 base at V and 0 bases at J, with 7 bases between. The CDR3 covers 15 residues. In nucleotides, the CDR3 is TGTGCCAGCAGTTACTACGGTTATAGCAATCAGCCCCAGCATTTT. Amino acid sequence: CASSYYGYSNQPQHF.

The J gene is TRBJ1-1, the V gene TRBV18; D is unclear. The germline V and J ends were trimmed by 3 bases and 3 bases, with 8 bases remaining between them. Germline V gene data show CDR1 as KGHSH and CDR2 as LQKENI. This CDR3 is 13 amino acids long. CDR3: CASSPGRDTEAFF. The CDR3 coding sequence is TGTGCCAGCTCACCGGGTAGAGACACTGAAGCTTTCTTT.

This clone was recorded once. The DNA of the CDR3 is TGTGCCAGCAGCTTAGAGGTACAGACCGGGGAGCTGTTTTTT. The encoded protein is CASSLEVQTGELFF. The chain couples TRBV7-8 to TRBJ2-2; D is ambiguous. Looked up from germline, CDR1 is SGHVS and CDR2 is FQNEAQ. This CDR3 spans 14 amino acids. V was clipped by 1 base and J by 5 bases, with 8 bases between them. Drawing the rest from reference TRBV7-8 and TRBJ2-2, the complete variable domain is GAGVSQSPRYKVAKRGQDVALRCDPISGHVSLFWYQQALGQGPEFLTYFQNEAQLDKSGLPSDRFFAERPEGSVSTLKIQRTQQEDSAVYLCASSLEVQTGELFFGEGSRLTVL.

This chain joins TRBV3-1 (or the pseudogene TRBV3-2) and TRBJ2-2; possibly TRBD2 for D (5 bases). V lost 6 bases to trimming and J lost 0 bases, with 20 bases between them. The CDR3 runs 18 residues. Germline V gives CDR1 LGHDT, CDR2 YNNKEL (reference sequence). The CDR3 region is CASSPFGIGRTNTGELFF. The CDR3, as DNA: TGTGCCAGCAGTCCGTTCGGGATAGGCCGTACGAACACCGGGGAGCTGTTTTTT.

This chain links TRBV9 with TRBJ2-1; 8 positions match TRBD2. This CDR3 has 16 amino acids. V shed 4 bases, J shed 4 bases, and the junction held 10 bases outside the gene matches. CDR1 is SGDLS, CDR2 YYNGEE, per germline. CDR3 sequence (DNA): TGTGCCAGCAGCCCAGAGGGTAGCGGGAAATACAATGAGCAGTTCTTC. Translating gives CASSPEGSGKYNEQFF. The full variable domain, completed using reference TRBV9 and TRBJ2-1, is DSGVTQTPKHLITATGQRVTLRCSPRSGDLSVYWYQQSLDQGLQFLIQYYNGEERAKGNILERFSAQQFPDLHSELNLSSLELGDSALYFCASSPEGSGKYNEQFFGPGTRLTVL.

The chain carries TRBV5-1 and TRBJ1-2; TRBD1 is a possible D gene (5 bases). Germline CDR1 is SGHRS and CDR2 is YFSETQ. This CDR3 has 12 residues. Trimming cost V 4 bases and J 6 bases, with 10 bases left between them. As DNA, the CDR3 is TGCGCCAGCAGCGGGGACGCAGATGGCTACACCTTC. This codes for CASSGDADGYTF.

The rearrangement links TRBV9 to TRBJ2-7, with 9 bases that match TRBD2. The CDR3 consists of 17 residues. Germline lookup yields CDR1 SGDLS and CDR2 YYNGEE. With 0 bases clipped from V and 2 bases from J, the junction kept 9 bases outside the gene matches. The CDR3 region has the DNA TGTGCCAGCAGCGTAGGTCGGTTGGCGGGGGGGACCTACGAGCAGTACTTC. It yields the protein CASSVGRLAGGTYEQYF. The whole variable domain, filled in from reference TRBV9 and TRBJ2-7, reads DSGVTQTPKHLITATGQRVTLRCSPRSGDLSVYWYQQSLDQGLQFLIQYYNGEERAKGNILERFSAQQFPDLHSELNLSSLELGDSALYFCASSVGRLAGGTYEQYFGPGTRLTVT.

V is TRBV18 and J is TRBJ2-1, with a tentative D call TRBD1 (5 bases). The V gene lost 0 bases and the J gene lost 5 bases, with 11 bases spanning the gap. From germline, CDR1 is KGHSH and CDR2 LQKENI. This CDR3 has 15 amino acids. The CDR3 region is CASSPPWGPNNEQFF. The CDR3 bases are TGTGCCAGCTCACCACCGTGGGGCCCGAACAATGAGCAGTTCTTC.

The chain has TRBV12-3 or TRBV12-4 and TRBJ2-5, with D perhaps matching TRBD1 (5 bases). The CDR3 is 13 residues long. V dropped 4 bases and J dropped 9 bases, with 15 bases sitting between them. The CDR3 DNA reads as TGTGCCAGCAGTTCGATCAAAGGGGCGGCCCAGTACTTC. Amino acids: CASSSIKGAAQYF.

This chain links TRBV2 with TRBJ1-1; TRBD1 is a possible D gene (6 bases). Trimming took 7 bases from V and 0 from J, leaving 9 bases between them. This CDR3 spans 13 amino acids. Per germline, CDR1 SNHLY and CDR2 FYNNEI. In DNA form, the CDR3 reads TGTGCCAGCACTACAGGGATGAACACTGAAGCTTTCTTT. It encodes CASTTGMNTEAFF.